What follows describes a single T cell receptor beta chain. Antigen unknown. The V end lost 6 bases, the J end lost 5 bases, and 11 bases lay between the germline ends. This CDR3 is 13 amino acids long. The germline V gene has CDR1 SNHLY and CDR2 FYNNEI. This entry comes from a study of T cell responses to AZD1222 COVID-19 vaccine. Study-wide findings and caveats: Spike-specific TCR depth and breadth grew after two AZD1222 doses. Donor demographics were predominantly white British with a female majority; clonal diversity may be underestimated.

Sequenced by immunoSEQ multiplex PCR; TCRdb stores in-frame clones only, minus some. The data contain 160,000 or so clones, 75% to 90% of them singletons. This TCR came from an adult who received the MenACWY meningococcal vaccine as a control. The chain links TRBV2 to TRBJ1-5, with D perhaps TRBD1 (5 bases). The sequencing used peripheral blood, collected 28 days after the second dose of the MenACWY control vaccine. The CDR3 is CASRVDRDQPQHF. In nucleotides, the CDR3 is TGTGCCAGCAGGGTTGACAGAGATCAGCCCCAGCATTTT.